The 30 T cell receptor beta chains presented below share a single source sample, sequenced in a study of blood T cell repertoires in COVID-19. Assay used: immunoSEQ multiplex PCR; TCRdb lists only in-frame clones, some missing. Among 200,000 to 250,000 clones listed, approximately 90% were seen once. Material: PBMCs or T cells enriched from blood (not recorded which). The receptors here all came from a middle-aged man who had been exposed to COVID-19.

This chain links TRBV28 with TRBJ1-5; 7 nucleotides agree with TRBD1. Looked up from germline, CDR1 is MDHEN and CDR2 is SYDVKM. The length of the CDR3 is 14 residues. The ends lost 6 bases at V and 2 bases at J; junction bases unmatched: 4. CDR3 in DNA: TGTGCCAGCAGACGTAGGGGGCGCAATCAGCCCCAGCATTTT. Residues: CASRRRGRNQPQHF.

The CDR3 loop is CASSTRQGNQPQHF. Here the CDR3 DNA reads TGTGCCAGCAGTACGAGACAGGGAAATCAGCCCCAGCATTTT. The chain recombines TRBV6-5 with TRBJ1-5; TRBD1 aligns across 7 bases. The CDR3 is 14 amino acids. The J segment lost 4 bases and the V segment lost 5 bases, leaving 5 bases of the junction unmatched. Germline V gene data show CDR1 as MNHEY and CDR2 as SVGAGI.

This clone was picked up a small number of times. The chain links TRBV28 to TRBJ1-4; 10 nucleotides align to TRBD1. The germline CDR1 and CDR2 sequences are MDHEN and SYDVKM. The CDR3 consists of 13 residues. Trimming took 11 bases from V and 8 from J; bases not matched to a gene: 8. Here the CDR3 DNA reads TGTGCCGGACAGGGGGTAGTAGGCGAAAAACTGTTTTTT. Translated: CAGQGVVGEKLFF.

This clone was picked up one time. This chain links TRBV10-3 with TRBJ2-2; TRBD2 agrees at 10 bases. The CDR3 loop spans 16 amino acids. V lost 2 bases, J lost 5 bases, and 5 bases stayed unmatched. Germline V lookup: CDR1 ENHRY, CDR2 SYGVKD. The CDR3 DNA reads TGTGCCATCAGTGAGAGCGGGAGGGACAGGACCGGGGAGCTGTTTTTT. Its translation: CAISESGRDRTGELFF.

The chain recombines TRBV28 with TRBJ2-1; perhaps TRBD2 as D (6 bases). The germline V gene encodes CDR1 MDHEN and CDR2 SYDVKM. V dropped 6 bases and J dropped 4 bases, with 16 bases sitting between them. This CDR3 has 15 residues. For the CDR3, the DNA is TGTGCCAGCAGCCCTACGGGAGAATCGTACAATGAGCAGTTCTTC. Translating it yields CASSPTGESYNEQFF.

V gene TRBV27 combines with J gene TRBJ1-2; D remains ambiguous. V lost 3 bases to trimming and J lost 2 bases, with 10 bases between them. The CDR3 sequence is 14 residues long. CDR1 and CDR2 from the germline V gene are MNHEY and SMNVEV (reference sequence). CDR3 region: CASSFGGRNYGYTF. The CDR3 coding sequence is TGTGCCAGCAGTTTCGGCGGAAGAAACTATGGCTACACCTTC.

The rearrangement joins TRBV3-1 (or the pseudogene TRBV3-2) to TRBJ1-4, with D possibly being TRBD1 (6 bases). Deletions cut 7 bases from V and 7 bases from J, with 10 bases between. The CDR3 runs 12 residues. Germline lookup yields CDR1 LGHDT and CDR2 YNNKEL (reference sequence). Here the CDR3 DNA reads TGTGCCAGCAACTTCAGGGGTGAAAAACTGTTTTTT. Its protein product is CASNFRGEKLFF.

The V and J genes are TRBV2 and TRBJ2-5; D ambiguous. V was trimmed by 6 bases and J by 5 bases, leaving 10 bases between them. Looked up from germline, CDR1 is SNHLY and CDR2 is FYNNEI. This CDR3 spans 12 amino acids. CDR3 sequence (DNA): TGTGCCAGCAGCCTAACCCGGGAGACCCAGTACTTC. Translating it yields CASSLTRETQYF.

CDR3 sequence: CASRPGTDRYNEKLFF. The CDR3 DNA reads as TGTGCCAGCAGACCCGGGACAGACCGGTACAATGAAAAACTGTTTTTT. This chain connects TRBV27 to TRBJ1-4; TRBD1 aligns across 7 bases. Germline trimming cut 6 bases from V and 5 bases from J; bases unmatched to any gene: 12. The CDR3 runs 16 residues. Germline V gene data show CDR1 as MNHEY and CDR2 as SMNVEV (reference sequence).

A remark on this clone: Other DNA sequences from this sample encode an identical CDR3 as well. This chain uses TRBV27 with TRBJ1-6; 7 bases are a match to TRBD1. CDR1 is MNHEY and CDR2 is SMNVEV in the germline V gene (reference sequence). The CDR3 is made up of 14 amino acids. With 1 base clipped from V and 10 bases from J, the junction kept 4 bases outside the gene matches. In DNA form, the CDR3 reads TGTGCCAGCAGTTTATTACAGGGGAACTCACCCCTCCACTTT. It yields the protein CASSLLQGNSPLHF.

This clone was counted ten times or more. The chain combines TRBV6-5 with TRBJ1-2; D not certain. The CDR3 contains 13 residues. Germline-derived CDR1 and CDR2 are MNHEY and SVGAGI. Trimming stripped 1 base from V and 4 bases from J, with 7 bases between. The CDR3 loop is CASSYYSTYGYTF. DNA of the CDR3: TGTGCCAGCAGTTACTACAGTACCTATGGCTACACCTTC.

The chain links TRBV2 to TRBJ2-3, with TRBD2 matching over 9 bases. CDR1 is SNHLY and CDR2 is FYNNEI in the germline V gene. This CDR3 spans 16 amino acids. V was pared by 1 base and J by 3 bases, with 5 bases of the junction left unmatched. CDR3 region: CASSEGAGGGTDTQYF. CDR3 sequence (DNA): TGTGCCAGCAGTGAAGGAGCGGGGGGCGGGACAGATACGCAGTATTTT.

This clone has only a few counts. The DNA for the CDR3 is TGCGCCAGCAGCTTGGTAGGTACGCAGGCCTACGAGCAGTACTTC. As protein: CASSLVGTQAYEQYF. V usage is TRBV5-1 and J usage is TRBJ2-7; D remains ambiguous. Between the trimmed V and J ends, which lost 0 bases and 2 bases, there was a span of 12 bases. CDR1 SGHRS and CDR2 YFSETQ come from the germline V gene. There are 15 residues in the CDR3.

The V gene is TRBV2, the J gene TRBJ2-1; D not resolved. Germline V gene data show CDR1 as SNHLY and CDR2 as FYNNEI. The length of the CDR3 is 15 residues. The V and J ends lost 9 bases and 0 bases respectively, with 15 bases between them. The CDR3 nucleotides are TGTGCCAGTCAGGCGCATACCTCCTCCTACAATGAGCAGTTCTTC. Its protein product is CASQAHTSSYNEQFF. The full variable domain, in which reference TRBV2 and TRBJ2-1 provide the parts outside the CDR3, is EPEVTQTPSHQVTQMGQEVILRCVPISNHLYFYWYRQILGQKVEFLVSFYNNEISEKSEIFDDQFSVERPDGSNFTLKIRSTKLEDSAMYFCASQAHTSSYNEQFFGPGTRLTVL.

Here the CDR3 reads CASSFQDRAPTEEQYV. As DNA, the CDR3 is TGTGCCAGCAGTTTTCAAGACAGGGCACCAACGGAAGAGCAGTACGTC. The chain combines TRBV28 with TRBJ2-7; 7 bases agree with TRBD1. Germline CDR1 and CDR2: MDHEN and SYDVKM. V was pared by 3 bases and J by 7 bases, with 15 bases of the junction left unmatched. The CDR3 spans 16 residues.

In DNA, the CDR3 is TGTGCCAGCAGCCGCGGGACAGGGGAAGGAAACACCATATATTTT. It codes for CASSRGTGEGNTIYF. The chain employs TRBV28 and TRBJ1-3, with TRBD1 matching 10 bases. Germline CDR1 reads MDHEN; CDR2 reads SYDVKM. V lost 6 bases, J lost 4 bases, and 6 bases stayed unmatched. This CDR3 has 15 amino acids.

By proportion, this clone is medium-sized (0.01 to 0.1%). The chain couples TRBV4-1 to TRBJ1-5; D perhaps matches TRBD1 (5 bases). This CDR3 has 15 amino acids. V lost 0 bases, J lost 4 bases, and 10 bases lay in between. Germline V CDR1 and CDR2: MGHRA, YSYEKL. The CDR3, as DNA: TGCGCCAGCAGCCAAGAATTAAAGGGGAATCAGCCCCAGCATTTT. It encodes CASSQELKGNQPQHF.

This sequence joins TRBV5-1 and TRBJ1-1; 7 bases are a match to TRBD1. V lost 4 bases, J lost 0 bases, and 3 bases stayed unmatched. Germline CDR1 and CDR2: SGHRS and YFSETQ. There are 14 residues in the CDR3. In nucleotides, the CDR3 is TGCGCCAGCAGCATACAGGGGATGAACACTGAAGCTTTCTTT. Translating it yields CASSIQGMNTEAFF. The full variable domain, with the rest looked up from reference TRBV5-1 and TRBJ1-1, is KAGVTQTPRYLIKTRGQQVTLSCSPISGHRSVSWYQQTPGQGLQFLFEYFSETQRNKGNFPGRFSGRQFSNSRSEMNVSTLELGDSALYLCASSIQGMNTEAFFGQGTRLTVV.

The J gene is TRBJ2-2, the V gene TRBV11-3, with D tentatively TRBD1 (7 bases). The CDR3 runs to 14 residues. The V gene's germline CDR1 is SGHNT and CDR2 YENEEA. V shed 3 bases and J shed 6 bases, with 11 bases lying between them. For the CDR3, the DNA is TGTGCCAGCAGCTTCCGCAGGGGGGCCGGGGAGCTGTTTTTT. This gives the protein CASSFRRGAGELFF. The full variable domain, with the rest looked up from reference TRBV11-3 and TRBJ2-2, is EAGVVQSPRYKIIEKKQPVAFWCNPISGHNTLYWYLQNLGQGPELLIRYENEEAVDDSQLPKDRFSAERLKGVDSTLKIQPAELGDSAVYLCASSFRRGAGELFFGEGSRLTVL.

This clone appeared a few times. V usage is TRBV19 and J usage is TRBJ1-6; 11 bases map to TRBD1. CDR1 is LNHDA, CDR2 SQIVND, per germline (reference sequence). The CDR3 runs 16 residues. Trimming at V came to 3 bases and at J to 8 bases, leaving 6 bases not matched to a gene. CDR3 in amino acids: CASSITDRGLYSPLHF. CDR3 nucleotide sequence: TGTGCCAGTAGTATTACGGACAGGGGGCTCTATTCACCCCTCCACTTT.

This CDR3 is CASSIHVNTEAFF. The CDR3 DNA follows: TGTGCCAGTAGTATTCATGTGAACACTGAAGCTTTCTTT. The gene calls are TRBV19 and TRBJ1-1; D gene uncertain. Trimming left V 3 bases short and J 0 bases short, with 5 bases between. Germline lookup yields CDR1 LNHDA and CDR2 SQIVND (reference sequence). CDR3 length: 13 amino acids.

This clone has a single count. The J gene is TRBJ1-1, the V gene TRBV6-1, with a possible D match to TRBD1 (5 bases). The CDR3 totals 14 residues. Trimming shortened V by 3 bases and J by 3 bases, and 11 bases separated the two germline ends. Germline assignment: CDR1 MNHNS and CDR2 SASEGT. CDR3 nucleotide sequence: TGTGCCAGCAGTGAGCAGGGAGGGGACACTGAAGCTTTCTTT. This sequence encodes CASSEQGGDTEAFF.

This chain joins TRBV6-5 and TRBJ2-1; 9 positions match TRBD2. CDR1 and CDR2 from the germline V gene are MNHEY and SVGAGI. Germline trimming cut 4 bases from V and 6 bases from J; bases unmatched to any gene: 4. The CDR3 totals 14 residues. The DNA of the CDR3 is TGTGCCAGCAGTTGGATTAGCGGGGGCAATGAGCAGTTCTTC. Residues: CASSWISGGNEQFF.

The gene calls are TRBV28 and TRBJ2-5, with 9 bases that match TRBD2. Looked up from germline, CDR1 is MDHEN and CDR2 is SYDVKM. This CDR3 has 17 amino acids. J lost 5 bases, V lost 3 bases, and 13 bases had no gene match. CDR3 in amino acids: CASSLQRGVQASETQYF. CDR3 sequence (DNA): TGTGCCAGCAGTTTGCAGCGGGGGGTCCAAGCCTCGGAGACCCAGTACTTC. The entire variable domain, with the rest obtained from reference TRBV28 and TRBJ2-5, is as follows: DVKVTQSSRYLVKRTGEKVFLECVQDMDHENMFWYRQDPGLGLRLIYFSYDVKMKEKGDIPEGYSVSREKKERFSLILESASTNQTSMYLCASSLQRGVQASETQYFGPGTRLLVL.

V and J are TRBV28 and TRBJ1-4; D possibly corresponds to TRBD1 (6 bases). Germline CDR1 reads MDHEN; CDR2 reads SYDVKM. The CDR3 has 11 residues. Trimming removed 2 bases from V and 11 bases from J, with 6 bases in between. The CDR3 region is CASSLQGKLFF. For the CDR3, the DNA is TGTGCCAGCAGTTTACAGGGGAAACTGTTTTTT. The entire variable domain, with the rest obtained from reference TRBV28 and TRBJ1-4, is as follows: DVKVTQSSRYLVKRTGEKVFLECVQDMDHENMFWYRQDPGLGLRLIYFSYDVKMKEKGDIPEGYSVSREKKERFSLILESASTNQTSMYLCASSLQGKLFFGSGTQLSVL.

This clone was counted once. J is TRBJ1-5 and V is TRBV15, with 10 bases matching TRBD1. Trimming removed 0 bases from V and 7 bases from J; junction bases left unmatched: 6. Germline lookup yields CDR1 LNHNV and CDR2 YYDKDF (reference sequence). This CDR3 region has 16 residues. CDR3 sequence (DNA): TGTGCCACCAGCAGAGATCCGACAGGGGGCGGACAGCCCCAGCATTTT. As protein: CATSRDPTGGGQPQHF. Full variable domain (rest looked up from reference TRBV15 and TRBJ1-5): DAMVIQNPRYQVTQFGKPVTLSCSQTLNHNVMYWYQQKSSQAPKLLFHYYDKDFNNEADTPDNFQSRRPNTSFCFLDIRSPGLGDTAMYLCATSRDPTGGGQPQHFGDGTRLSIL.

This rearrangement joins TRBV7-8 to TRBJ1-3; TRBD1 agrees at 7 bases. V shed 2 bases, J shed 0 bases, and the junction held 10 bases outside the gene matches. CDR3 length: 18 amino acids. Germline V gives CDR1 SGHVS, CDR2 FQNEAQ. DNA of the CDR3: TGTGCCAGCAGCTTAAGGAGGACAGGACTACGCTCTGGAAACACCATATATTTT. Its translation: CASSLRRTGLRSGNTIYF. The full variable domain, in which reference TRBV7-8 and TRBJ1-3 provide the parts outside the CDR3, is GAGVSQSPRYKVAKRGQDVALRCDPISGHVSLFWYQQALGQGPEFLTYFQNEAQLDKSGLPSDRFFAERPEGSVSTLKIQRTQQEDSAVYLCASSLRRTGLRSGNTIYFGEGSWLTVV.

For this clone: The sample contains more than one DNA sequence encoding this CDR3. The CDR3 region is CASSFMGAGETQYF. The CDR3 DNA follows: TGCGCCAGCAGCTTCATGGGGGCCGGGGAGACCCAGTACTTC. The chain employs TRBV5-1 and TRBJ2-5; possibly TRBD1 for D (6 bases). There are 14 residues in the CDR3. V was shortened by 2 bases and J by 5 bases, with 13 bases between the two germline ends. Per germline, CDR1 SGHRS and CDR2 YFSETQ.

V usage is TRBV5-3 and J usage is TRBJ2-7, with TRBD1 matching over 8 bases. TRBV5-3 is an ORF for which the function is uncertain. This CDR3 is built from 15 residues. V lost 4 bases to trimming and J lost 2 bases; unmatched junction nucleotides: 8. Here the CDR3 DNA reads TGTGCCAGAAGCCCCCGACAGGGGAAGACCTACGAGCAGTACTTC. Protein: CARSPRQGKTYEQYF.

CDR3 DNA: TGCAGCGTTGGACAGAACCTTAACTATGGCTACACCTTC. Translating gives CSVGQNLNYGYTF. V usage is TRBV29-1 and J usage is TRBJ1-2; D might be TRBD1 (5 bases). Germline loops: CDR1 SQVTM, CDR2 ANQGSEA. V shed 4 bases and J shed 1 base, with 10 bases lying between them. The CDR3 is made up of 13 amino acids.